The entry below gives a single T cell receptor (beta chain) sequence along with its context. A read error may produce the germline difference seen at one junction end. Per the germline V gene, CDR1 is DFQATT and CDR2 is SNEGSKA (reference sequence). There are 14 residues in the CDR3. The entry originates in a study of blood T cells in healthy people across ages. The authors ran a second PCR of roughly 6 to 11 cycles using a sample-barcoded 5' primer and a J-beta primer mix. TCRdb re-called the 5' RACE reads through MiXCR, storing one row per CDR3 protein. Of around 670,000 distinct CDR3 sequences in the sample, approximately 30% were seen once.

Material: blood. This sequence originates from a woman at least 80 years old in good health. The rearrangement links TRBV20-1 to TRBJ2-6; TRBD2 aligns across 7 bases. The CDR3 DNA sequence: TGCAGTGCTAATCCGGGGGGTTGGGGCAACGTCCGGACTTTC. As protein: CSANPGGWGNVRTF.